A few counts support the clone carrying this TCR beta chain. Germline lookup yields CDR1 SGHRS and CDR2 YFSETQ. CDR3 length equals 12 residues. V lost 1 base, J lost 5 bases, and 7 bases lay in between. The data are from a study of identical twins. MiXCR, run by TCRdb on the 5' RACE reads, gives a single entry per CDR3 protein. The repertoire holds fewer than 900,000 distinct CDR3 sequences, with over 20% as singletons. These data also formed part of another study, on T cells expressing NK-cell markers. That paper states: Source material for TCR beta repertoires consisted of sorted CD3+CD56+NKG2C+, CD3+CD56+NKG2C- and CD3+CD56-NKG2C+ T cells. These clonotypes, the leaders elsewhere, also led the CD3+CD56-NKG2C+ fraction in four donors.

Sequencing was done on a sample of PBMCs. J is TRBJ2-7 and V is TRBV5-1; no definite D call. This receptor was identified in a young woman in good health. The CDR3 DNA sequence: TGCGCCAGCAGCTTGATTTCTGACGAGCAGTACTTC. Amino acids: CASSLISDEQYF.